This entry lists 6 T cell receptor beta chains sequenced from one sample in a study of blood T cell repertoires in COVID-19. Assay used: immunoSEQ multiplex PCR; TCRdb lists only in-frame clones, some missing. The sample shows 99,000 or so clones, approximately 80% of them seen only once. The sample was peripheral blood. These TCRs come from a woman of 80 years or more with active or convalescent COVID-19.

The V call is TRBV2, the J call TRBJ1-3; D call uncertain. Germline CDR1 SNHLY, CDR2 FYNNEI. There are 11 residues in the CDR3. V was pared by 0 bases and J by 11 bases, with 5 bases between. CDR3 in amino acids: CASSEAGPIYF. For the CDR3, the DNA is TGTGCCAGCAGTGAAGCGGGCCCCATATATTTT.

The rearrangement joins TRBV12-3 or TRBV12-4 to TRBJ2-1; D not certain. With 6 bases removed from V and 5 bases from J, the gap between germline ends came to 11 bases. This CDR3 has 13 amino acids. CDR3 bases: TGTGCCAGCAGACTTAGTTACGACAATGAGCAGTTCTTC. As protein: CASRLSYDNEQFF.

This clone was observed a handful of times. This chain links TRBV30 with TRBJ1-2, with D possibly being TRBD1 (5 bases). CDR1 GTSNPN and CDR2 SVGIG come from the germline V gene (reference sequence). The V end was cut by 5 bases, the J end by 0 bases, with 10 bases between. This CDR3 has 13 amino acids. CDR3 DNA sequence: TGTGCCTGGGGCCGGGGGGCTAACTATGGCTACACCTTC. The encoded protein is CAWGRGANYGYTF.

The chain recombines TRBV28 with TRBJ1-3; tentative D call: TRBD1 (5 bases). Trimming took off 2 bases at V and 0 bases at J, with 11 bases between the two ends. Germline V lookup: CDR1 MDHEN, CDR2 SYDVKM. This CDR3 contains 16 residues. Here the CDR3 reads CASSLPQAPSGNTIYF. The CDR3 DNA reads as TGTGCCAGCAGTTTACCACAGGCGCCCTCTGGAAACACCATATATTTT.

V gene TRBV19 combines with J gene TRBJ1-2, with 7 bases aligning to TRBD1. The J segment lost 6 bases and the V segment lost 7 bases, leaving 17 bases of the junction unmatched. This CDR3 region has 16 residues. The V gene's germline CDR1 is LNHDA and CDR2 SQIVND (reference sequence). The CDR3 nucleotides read TGTGCCAGTACCGTTAGACAGGGTAGGGGAATGGATGGCTACACCTTC. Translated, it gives CASTVRQGRGMDGYTF.

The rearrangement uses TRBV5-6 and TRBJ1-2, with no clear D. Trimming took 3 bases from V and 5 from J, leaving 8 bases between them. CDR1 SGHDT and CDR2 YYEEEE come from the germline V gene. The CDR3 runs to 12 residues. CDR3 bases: TGTGCCAGCAGCTCCTCGGGGTATGGCTACACCTTC. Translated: CASSSSGYGYTF.